These 3 T cell receptor beta chains share one sample of origin, sequenced in a study of T cell responses to AZD1222 COVID-19 vaccine. The method was immunoSEQ multiplex PCR; TCRdb's version includes in-frame clones alone and lacks a portion of them. The sample lists 130,000 to 150,000 clones; around 83% were seen once. The sample consisted of peripheral blood, taken on day 0 of MenACWY control vaccination. The receptors derive from an adult in good health.

The chain is built from TRBV12-3 or TRBV12-4 and TRBJ1-2; possible D gene TRBD1, 5 bases. Trimming removed 1 base from V and 4 bases from J, with 7 bases in between. This CDR3 has 13 residues. CDR3 nucleotide sequence: TGTGCCAGCAGTTTAGTGGGACCCTATGGCTACACCTTC. It encodes CASSLVGPYGYTF.

This chain connects TRBV7-8 to TRBJ2-1; D might be TRBD1 (5 bases). V shed 0 bases and J shed 6 bases, with 12 bases lying between them. The CDR3 runs to 15 residues. Germline V gene sequence: CDR1 SGHVS, CDR2 FQNEAQ. DNA for the CDR3: TGTGCCAGCAGCTTAGCCGGTAAGGGGTTCAATGAGCAGTTCTTC. Translation gives CASSLAGKGFNEQFF. The complete variable domain, with remaining parts taken from reference TRBV7-8 and TRBJ2-1, reads GAGVSQSPRYKVAKRGQDVALRCDPISGHVSLFWYQQALGQGPEFLTYFQNEAQLDKSGLPSDRFFAERPEGSVSTLKIQRTQQEDSAVYLCASSLAGKGFNEQFFGPGTRLTVL.

V usage is TRBV6-2 or TRBV6-3 and J usage is TRBJ2-3; 10 bases are a match to TRBD2. The junction had 10 bases not matched to a gene; V was cut back by 4 bases and J by 3 bases. CDR3 size: 17 residues. Germline V lookup: CDR1 MNHEY, CDR2 SVGEGT. The CDR3 DNA follows: TGTGCCAGCAGTTTAAGATCTAGCGGGGGAAGGACAGATACGCAGTATTTT. This sequence encodes CASSLRSSGGRTDTQYF.